This T cell receptor beta chain emerged from a study of vaccination and CD4 T cells after COVID-19. In the study overall: Taking of post-vaccine samples occurred a median 72 days after dose two (range 14 to 241). SARS-CoV-2, HCoV-NL63, HCoV-OC43 and HCoV-229E supplied the overlapping spike peptides used to stimulate cells. Whole-study findings and limits: Convalescent patients had 304 of 307 vaccine-specific clones showing spike mono-reactivity.

The Oncomine TCR Beta short-read assay was applied to DNA of cultured CD4+ T cells. TCRdb re-analysed the PCR reads in MiXCR, keeping a single row per CDR3 protein. The sample yields some 21,000 distinct CDR3 sequences, 45% to 50% seen once. The germline V gene encodes CDR1 GTSNPN and CDR2 SVGIG (reference sequence). V was pared by 2 bases and J by 0 bases, with 11 bases between. CDR3 length: 15 residues. Remarks on this clonotype: Its specificity is not known.

As for treatment: approximately 11-day PBMC culture with coronavirus spike peptide pools or control peptides (ViraFEST assay). The source of this sequence is a human donor who had recovered from COVID-19. The chain is built from TRBV30 and TRBJ2-1; D remains unclear. Sequenced material: CD4+ T cells from blood, cultured in vitro. CDR3 bases: TGTGCCTGGAGTCTTCTATCGAGCTCCTACAATGAGCAGTTCTTC. Amino acid sequence: CAWSLLSSSYNEQFF.